These T cell receptor beta chains were read from a single sample in a study of blood T cell repertoires in COVID-19. Repertoires were generated with immunoSEQ multiplex PCR, while TCRdb's copy carries only in-frame clones and drops some. The sample has 180,000 or so clones, roughly four fifths seen once. The specimen was peripheral blood. Every receptor here comes from a man in his forties who had recovered from COVID-19. Both conserved end residues are trimmed from each CDR3.

cdr3_aa: ASSVSRGGGEKLF
j_call: TRBJ1-4
v_call: TRBV9

cdr3_aa: ASRATGTGGITGELF
j_call: TRBJ2-2
v_call: TRBV7-9

cdr3_aa: ASSPTGGINYEQY
j_call: TRBJ2-7
v_call: TRBV5-5

cdr3_aa: ASSGQGAYEQY
j_call: TRBJ2-7
v_call: TRBV7-9

cdr3_aa: ATSDRGTEAF
j_call: TRBJ1-1
v_call: TRBV6-6

cdr3_aa: ASSPEVGGTGNGYT
j_call: TRBJ1-2
v_call: TRBV7-9

cdr3_aa: ASSNAGTKF
j_call: TRBJ2-1
v_call: TRBV19

cdr3_aa: ASSELSSGANVLT
j_call: TRBJ2-6
v_call: TRBV9

cdr3_aa: ASSRTGQAGEQY
j_call: TRBJ2-7
v_call: TRBV19

cdr3_aa: ASSTEANVLT
j_call: TRBJ2-6
v_call: TRBV7-9

cdr3_aa: ASSQAGTSASTDTQY
j_call: TRBJ2-3
v_call: TRBV4-2

cdr3_aa: ASSDLNSPPYNEQF
j_call: TRBJ2-1
v_call: TRBV10-1

cdr3_aa: ASSIVWRPEEAF
j_call: TRBJ1-1
v_call: TRBV19

cdr3_aa: ASSSQGLNEKLF
j_call: TRBJ1-4
v_call: TRBV27

cdr3_aa: ASSSTGFDEKLF
j_call: TRBJ1-4
v_call: TRBV7-3

cdr3_aa: ASGKGLTGPNMY
j_call: TRBJ2-7
v_call: TRBV12-5

cdr3_aa: ASSPGRTSGNTIY
j_call: TRBJ1-3
v_call: TRBV5-6

cdr3_aa: ASGLAGGSTYEQY
j_call: TRBJ2-7
v_call: TRBV12-5

cdr3_aa: AASQYMNTEAF
j_call: TRBJ1-1
v_call: TRBV19

cdr3_aa: ASSNLRDRGSGNTIY
j_call: TRBJ1-3
v_call: TRBV21-1

cdr3_aa: ASGPGHSPYGYT
j_call: TRBJ1-2
v_call: TRBV6-5

cdr3_aa: ASSLDGTGLRGELF
j_call: TRBJ2-2
v_call: TRBV5-1